This T cell receptor (beta chain) was sequenced for a study of neurological immune-mediated disorders. Study-wide points: The level of TCR clonal expansion was highest in patients with HTLV-1-associated myelopathy and lowest in multiple sclerosis, where it fell below the level seen in healthy controls.

Sample time point: longitudinal time-point 2. This clonotype was detected ten times or more. Its antigen is undetermined. TCRdb analysed the 5' RACE reads with MiXCR anew, one entry per CDR3 protein. This table holds over 75,000 distinct CDR3 sequences, 5.8% found once. This receptor was taken from a woman aged 60-75 years with multiple sclerosis. Input material: PBMCs.

Written as DNA, the CDR3 is TGCAGTGCCCCGACAGGGACCTTCTATGGCTACACCTTC. It specifies CSAPTGTFYGYTF. The V call is TRBV20-1, the J call TRBJ1-2, with 7 bases aligning to TRBD1. Trimming cost V 6 bases and J 4 bases; bases outside gene matches: 8. CDR3 length equals 13 residues. The germline CDR1 and CDR2 sequences are DFQATT and SNEGSKA (reference sequence).